The text below deals with one T cell receptor beta chain. Antigen specificity is unknown. The sample originates from a study of T-cell memory formation after mild COVID-19. Overall study: TCR clusters were mostly confined to one donor each. Findings and limits, study-wide: What remained unconfirmed was the SARS-CoV-2 specificity of second-wave clones peaking on day 37. Later expanders leaned toward CD4+, whereas clones contracting from day 15 to 85 were balanced CD4/CD8.

The ends were cut back, 4 bases at V and 0 bases at J, with 8 bases in the middle. The CDR3 runs 13 residues. Germline-derived CDR1 and CDR2 are DFQATT and SNEGSKA (reference sequence). The TCR alpha and TCR beta cDNA libraries, bearing sample barcodes and UMIs, were generated by 5'RACE using constant-segment primers. TCRdb re-called the 5' RACE reads through MiXCR, storing one row per CDR3 protein. The table records under 650,000 distinct CDR3 sequences, roughly 17% of them present only once. The sequenced sample consisted of PBMCs or a T cell subset sorted from them (not recorded which). The rearrangement joins TRBV20-1 to TRBJ2-3; D is unresolved. The TCR was taken from an adult woman who had mild COVID-19 (a few samples of this study predate the infection). Cell type and time point are not known. The CDR3 DNA is TGCAGTGCTACGGAACGGAGCACAGATACGCAGTATTTT. Protein product: CSATERSTDTQYF.